This T cell receptor (beta chain) was found in a study of type 1 regulatory T cells (dated by TCRdb to the early 2020s). With regard to the full study: The study characterized an in vitro protocol that generated a Tr1-enriched, alloantigen-specific CD4 T cell product named T-allo10. T-allo10 was being evaluated clinically in patients with hematological malignancies who were receiving allogeneic hematopoietic stem cell transplantation.

Sequencing was performed on an Illumina MiSeq. TCRdb redid the processing of the public reads, applying fastp at Q25 and MiXCR, and retained in-frame beta chains. CDR3 protein duplicates are merged, each entry listing the most common genes and DNA. The sample contains some 21,000 distinct CDR3 sequences, around 47% of them found a single time. The biggest ten clones account for around 5% of the sample. The CDR3 spans 12 residues, from the cysteine through the phenylalanine. Left in the record is the CDR3 DNA by itself, 36 bases read in frame from the first base. Deletion took 6 bases off V and 0 bases off J, with a span of 4 bases between the germline ends. For CDR1 and CDR2, the germline V gene lists SNHLY and FYNNEI. About this clonotype itself: What this receptor recognizes is not known. No per-base quality is available; no much larger clone lies one base away.

The chain uses TRBV2 and TRBJ2-3; the D gene cannot be named for sure. The origin of this receptor is a human donor in good health. The material sequenced was cultured T cells, either the whole culture or a sorted T cell fraction (not recorded which). The nucleotide sequence is given as TGTGCCAGCAGCTATAGCACAGATACGCAGTATTTT. It translates to CASSYSTDTQYF.